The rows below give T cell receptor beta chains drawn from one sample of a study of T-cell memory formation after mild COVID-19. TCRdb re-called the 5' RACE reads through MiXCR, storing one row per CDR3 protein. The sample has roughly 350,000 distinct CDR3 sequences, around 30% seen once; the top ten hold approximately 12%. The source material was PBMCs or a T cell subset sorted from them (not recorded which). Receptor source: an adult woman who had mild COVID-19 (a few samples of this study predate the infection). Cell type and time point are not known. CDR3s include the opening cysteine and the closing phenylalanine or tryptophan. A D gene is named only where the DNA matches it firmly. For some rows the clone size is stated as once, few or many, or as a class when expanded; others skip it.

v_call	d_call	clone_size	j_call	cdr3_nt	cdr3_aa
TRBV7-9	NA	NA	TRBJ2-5	TGTGCCAGCAGCTTTGCGCAGGAGACCCAGTACTTC	CASSFAQETQYF
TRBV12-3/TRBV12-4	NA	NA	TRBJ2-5	TGTGCCAGCGGGGGGTTTGAGACCCAGTACTTC	CASGGFETQYF
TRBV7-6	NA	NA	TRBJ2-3	TGTGCCAGCAGCTTAGCCAAGGGGGCGCAGTATTTT	CASSLAKGAQYF
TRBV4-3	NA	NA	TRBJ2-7	TGCGCCAGCAGCCAAGATAGACGCGAGCAGTACTTC	CASSQDRREQYF
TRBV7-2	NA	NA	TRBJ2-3	TGTGCCAGCAGCTTAAATAAATATACGCAGTATTTT	CASSLNKYTQYF
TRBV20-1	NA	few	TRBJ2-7	TGCAGTGCTACTCTGGACTCCTACGAGCAGTACTTC	CSATLDSYEQYF
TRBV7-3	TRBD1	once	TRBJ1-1	TGTGCCAGCAGCACGACAGGGTCAGCTGAAGCTTTCTTT	CASSTTGSAEAFF
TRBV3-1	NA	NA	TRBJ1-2	TGTGCCAGCAGCCGATCGGGGGGCCTCAACTATGGCTACACCTTC	CASSRSGGLNYGYTF
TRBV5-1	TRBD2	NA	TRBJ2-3	TGCGCCAGCAGCTCCTTAGCGGGGGGGCCGGGAAATACGCAGTATTTT	CASSSLAGGPGNTQYF
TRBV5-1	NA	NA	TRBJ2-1	TGCGCCAGCAGCTTGGCCCAGATAGGTGAGCAGTTCTTC	CASSLAQIGEQFF
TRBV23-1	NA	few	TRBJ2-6	TGCGCCAGCAGTCAAAGCCGGTCGGACCGAACTGGGGCCAACGTCCTGACTTTC	CASSQSRSDRTGANVLTF
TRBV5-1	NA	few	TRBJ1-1	TGCGTCATGTGGGTACTGAACACTGAAGCTTTCTTT	CVMWVLNTEAFF
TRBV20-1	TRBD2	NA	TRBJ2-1	TGCAGTGCTAGTGGGAGCGGGAGTCGGTCCTACAATGAGCAGTTCTTC	CSASGSGSRSYNEQFF
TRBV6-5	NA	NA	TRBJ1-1	TGTGCCAGCAGAAATCTCGGGACCGCGTCGGGTGAAGCTTTCTTT	CASRNLGTASGEAFF
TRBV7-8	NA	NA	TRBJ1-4	TGTGCCAGCAGCCTGAGACAGTTTAATGAAAAACTGTTTTTT	CASSLRQFNEKLFF
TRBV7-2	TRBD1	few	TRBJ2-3	TGTGCCAGCAGCCCACAGGGGGCGGCTACGCAGTATTTT	CASSPQGAATQYF
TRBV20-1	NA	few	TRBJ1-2	TGCAGTGCTACGGGGACGATCTATGGCTACACCTTC	CSATGTIYGYTF
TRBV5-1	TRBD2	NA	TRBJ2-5	TGCGCCAGCAGCTTGCGGACGGGAGGGCCCCAAGAGACCCAGTACTTC	CASSLRTGGPQETQYF
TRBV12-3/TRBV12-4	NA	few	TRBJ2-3	TGTGCCAGCAGTTTAAAGCCCGGGATTTCCACAGATACGCAGTATTTT	CASSLKPGISTDTQYF